This T cell receptor beta chain appears in the sequencing data of a study of CD8+CD57+ T cells in acquired aplastic anemia (dated by TCRdb to about 2018). About the full investigation: On average, sorted CD4+ and CD8+ cells yielded 3.2 ug of extracted DNA, with a range of roughly 0.18 to 30 ug. CD8+CD57+ expansion was defined as frequency above the mean frequency observed in healthy subjects. Here is what the overall study found, with its caveats: Nearly 30 CD8+ CDR3 sequences were found in both patients and controls but appeared to be highly expressed in patients and within the immunodominant clones of the patients. Patients and healthy controls showed no significant difference in CD8+ Simpson's diversity (P=0.060).

Genomic DNA served as template for TCR beta VDJ combination and CDR3 sequence profiling. TCR repertoire sequencing was run on an Illumina HiSeq 2000. Processing in the source paper ran as follows. Repertoire assessment relied on Simpson's diversity index, CDR3 size and DJ length profiles, and TRBV/TRBJ rearrangement plots. The most abundant DNA sequence in the deep sequencing data was taken as the immunodominant clone. CDR3 amino acid sequences were screened for sharing across subjects and were compared with published repertoires and the VDJdb database. Using fastp at Q25 and MiXCR, TCRdb reprocessed the public reads and kept productive beta chains. Duplicate CDR3 protein sequences are folded into a single record with the most common DNA and genes. TCRdb assigned the V and J calls; the authors' analysis was not used. The sample records tens of thousands of distinct CDR3 sequences, approximately 70% of which are singletons. Roughly 80% of the sample is taken by the ten largest.

This clonotype appeared many times. There is no known antigen for this receptor. No qualities accompany the bases; no much larger clone lies one base away. The patients picked for sequencing were ones in whom flow cytometry had shown an expansion of CD8+CD57+ cells. Every patient had a diagnosis of severe acquired aplastic anemia based on International Study of Aplastic Anemia and Agranulocytosis and Camitta criteria. Patients had received no therapy at the time of blood sampling. In the study, sorted CD4+ and CD8+ blood T cells from patients with severe aplastic anemia and from healthy subjects underwent deep sequencing of TCR repertoires. In the USA, patient enrollment took place under clinicaltrials.gov protocols 00001620, 01623167, 00001397, 00071045, 00081523 and 00961064. Ficoll-Paque density gradient centrifugation was used to isolate peripheral blood mononuclear cells. Before DNA extraction, CD4+ and CD8+ T cells were sorted by FACS or by magnetic beads.

V loses 1 base of germline sequence and J loses 3 bases, and the interval between the two ends is 4 bases. The CDR3 runs 12 amino acids, cysteine and phenylalanine included. CDR3 DNA only is kept here, 36 bases in frame from base 1. From a lookup of the germline V gene (reference sequence), CDR1 and CDR2 are SEHNR and FQNEAQ. The receptor was derived from a human donor with aplastic anemia. Sequencing was done on a sample of sorted CD4+, CD8+, or CD8+CD57+ T cells (not recorded which) from PBMCs. The chain is encoded by TRBV7-9 joined to TRBJ2-7, with the D gene call left open. The DNA sequence is as follows: TGTGCCAGCAGCTTAGTCGACTACGAGCAGTACTTC. This gives the protein CASSLVDYEQYF.